Shown below are 23 T cell receptor beta chains from a single sample sequenced in a study of T cells after posttransplantation cyclophosphamide. Clones were sequenced by immunoSEQ multiplex PCR, and TCRdb holds only the in-frame ones, with some missing. The sample lists 15,000 to 20,000 clones, roughly 92% occurring once. Busulfan-fludarabine conditioning, marrow transplant, and cyclophosphamide on days +3 and +4 were administered. The starting material was CD4+ T cells sorted from blood, obtained after allogeneic stem cell transplant with posttransplant cyclophosphamide. These receptors all stem from a male patient between 55 and 70 years old who received an allogeneic stem cell transplant from a related donor and was CMV-positive. Some T cells may be the graft donor's.

This clone was observed a single time. V is TRBV7-2 and J is TRBJ2-1; 9 nucleotides line up with TRBD1. The CDR3 extends over 15 amino acids. The germline V gene has CDR1 SGHTA and CDR2 FQGNSA. The V segment lost 3 bases and the J segment 3 bases; nucleotides outside the gene matches: 3. The CDR3 nucleotides read TGTGCCAGCAGCTTTGACAGGGGGAGCTACAATGAGCAGTTCTTC. Its translation: CASSFDRGSYNEQFF.

This chain uses TRBV7-2 with TRBJ1-3; 8 nucleotides match TRBD1. V was pared by 5 bases and J by 6 bases, with 6 bases of the junction left unmatched. The CDR3 has 14 amino acids. CDR1 is SGHTA, CDR2 FQGNSA, per germline. The CDR3 region has the DNA TGTGCCAGCAGCCCTCAGGGGGCTGAAAACACCATATATTTT. This translates into CASSPQGAENTIYF.

The V call is TRBV5-1, the J call TRBJ2-5; TRBD1 matches 10 bases. V dropped 0 bases and J dropped 0; count of bases not matched to a gene: 2. Germline CDR1 reads SGHRS; CDR2 reads YFSETQ. There are 16 residues in the CDR3. The CDR3 here is CASSLGQGANQETQYF. Here the CDR3 DNA reads TGCGCCAGCAGCTTGGGACAGGGGGCGAACCAAGAGACCCAGTACTTC.

The V and J genes are TRBV28 and TRBJ1-6; 9 bases line up with TRBD1. J gave up 6 bases and V 11 bases, and 14 bases lay outside the gene matches. The CDR3 is 16 amino acids. Germline values: CDR1 MDHEN, CDR2 SYDVKM. CDR3 DNA: TGTGCCGCCCACCCCCCGGGACAGGGCCTTAATTCACCCCTCCACTTT. Residues: CAAHPPGQGLNSPLHF.

V gene TRBV5-1 combines with J gene TRBJ2-7; 13 nucleotides align to TRBD2. This CDR3 comprises 15 residues. Per the germline V gene, CDR1 is SGHRS and CDR2 is YFSETQ. J lost 5 bases, V lost 4 bases, and 6 bases had no gene match. The CDR3 region is CASSLGTSGVNEQYF. DNA of the CDR3: TGCGCCAGCAGCCTCGGGACTAGCGGGGTGAACGAGCAGTACTTC. The whole variable domain, remainder taken from reference TRBV5-1 and TRBJ2-7, is KAGVTQTPRYLIKTRGQQVTLSCSPISGHRSVSWYQQTPGQGLQFLFEYFSETQRNKGNFPGRFSGRQFSNSRSEMNVSTLELGDSALYLCASSLGTSGVNEQYFGPGTRLTVT.

The chain links TRBV6-5 to TRBJ2-7; 10 nucleotides agree with TRBD1. Germline V gene lookup returns CDR1 MNHEY and CDR2 SVGAGI. V shed 6 bases, J shed 5 bases, and the junction held 7 bases outside the gene matches. CDR3 length: 14 amino acids. This chain's CDR3 is CASRAPGTGDEQYF. CDR3 coding DNA: TGTGCCAGCAGAGCCCCCGGGACAGGGGACGAGCAGTACTTC.

The chain links TRBV5-1 to TRBJ1-2; possible D gene TRBD1, 6 bases. This CDR3 has 13 residues. Germline V gene lookup returns CDR1 SGHRS and CDR2 YFSETQ. Between the trimmed V and J ends, which lost 4 bases and 4 bases, there was a span of 11 bases. CDR3 nucleotide sequence: TGCGCCAGCAGCCCCGGACAGACCTATGGCTACACCTTC. Protein sequence: CASSPGQTYGYTF.

This chain connects TRBV5-6 to TRBJ2-7, with 9 bases aligning to TRBD1. Germline V gene data show CDR1 as SGHDT and CDR2 as YYEEEE. V lost 2 bases and J lost 5; bases outside the gene matches: 11. The CDR3 runs to 16 residues. CDR3 loop: CASSFLPGQGDHEQYF. The CDR3 DNA is TGTGCCAGCAGCTTCCTTCCGGGACAGGGTGACCACGAGCAGTACTTC.

The CDR3 protein is CASSSLGEPDGDEQFF. DNA of the CDR3: TGTGCCAGTAGTTCCCTCGGGGAGCCCGACGGGGATGAGCAGTTCTTC. The chain couples TRBV19 to TRBJ2-1, with D maybe TRBD2 (5 bases). The CDR3 spans 16 residues. The germline CDR1 and CDR2 sequences are LNHDA and SQIVND (reference sequence). The V end lost 5 bases, the J end lost 8 bases, and 22 bases lay between the germline ends.

This chain connects TRBV9 to TRBJ1-2, with D tentatively TRBD1 (6 bases). V shed 4 bases and J shed 5 bases, with 18 bases lying between them. The CDR3 totals 15 residues. The germline CDR1 and CDR2 sequences are SGDLS and YYNGEE. The CDR3 is CASSIAAGVTYGYTF. CDR3 DNA: TGTGCCAGCAGCATCGCCGCAGGGGTAACTTATGGCTACACCTTC.

The V gene is TRBV11-2, the J gene TRBJ2-1, with unresolved D. Germline V lookup: CDR1 SGHAT, CDR2 FQNNGV. V lost 1 base and J lost 7, with 5 bases in between. This CDR3 comprises 12 residues. In DNA, the CDR3 is TGTGCCAGCAGCTTAGCGTCGAATGAGCAGTTCTTC. Protein: CASSLASNEQFF.

The CDR3 DNA is TGCAGCGCTGGGCTCGTCACAGGCTCTGGAAACACCATATATTTT. It yields the protein CSAGLVTGSGNTIYF. The V and J genes are TRBV29-1 and TRBJ1-3, with D possibly TRBD1 on 5 matching bases. Trimming took 7 bases from V and 0 from J, leaving 16 bases between them. Germline-derived CDR1 and CDR2 are SQVTM and ANQGSEA. CDR3 length: 15 amino acids. Full variable domain (outside the CDR3, taken from reference TRBV29-1 and TRBJ1-3): SAVISQKPSRDICQRGTSLTIQCQVDSQVTMMFWYRQQPGQSLTLIATANQGSEATYESGFVIDKFPISRPNLTFSTLTVSNMSPEDSSIYLCSAGLVTGSGNTIYFGEGSWLTVV.

The CDR3 DNA reads TGTGCCAGCAGTCCCCGGGAGGGGGGTGAAAAACTGTTTTTT. Its translation is CASSPREGGEKLFF. The chain has TRBV6-6 and TRBJ1-4, with D possibly being TRBD1 (6 bases). The CDR3 contains 14 residues. The V end lost 5 bases, the J end lost 7 bases, and 14 bases lay between the germline ends. CDR1 MNHNY and CDR2 SVGAGI come from the germline V gene (reference sequence).

This sequence joins TRBV5-1 and TRBJ2-7, with 11 bases that match TRBD2. Trimming cost V 4 bases and J 4 bases; bases outside gene matches: 7. The germline gives CDR1 SGHRS, CDR2 YFSETQ. The CDR3 is 15 residues long. Here the CDR3 reads CASSIVGLAGYEQYF. DNA for the CDR3: TGCGCCAGCAGCATTGTAGGACTAGCGGGTTACGAGCAGTACTTC.

The V gene is TRBV6-5, the J gene TRBJ1-2; perhaps TRBD1 as D (5 bases). V was clipped by 0 bases and J by 4 bases, with 12 bases between them. CDR1 is MNHEY and CDR2 is SVGAGI in the germline V gene. This CDR3 has 15 residues. CDR3 DNA sequence: TGTGCCAGCAGTTACTCCCGCATAAGGGGCTATGGCTACACCTTC. Its translation: CASSYSRIRGYGYTF.

This sequence joins TRBV19 and TRBJ2-1; 9 bases are a match to TRBD1. Germline V gene data show CDR1 as LNHDA and CDR2 as SQIVND (reference sequence). This CDR3 comprises 15 residues. Losses at the gene ends were 4 bases for V and 4 bases for J; bases not matched to a gene: 5. The CDR3 DNA reads TGTGCCAGTAGTACCGGACAGGGGAGGTACAATGAGCAGTTCTTC. Residues: CASSTGQGRYNEQFF. Combining the CDR3 with reference TRBV19 and TRBJ2-1 gives the whole variable domain DGGITQSPKYLFRKEGQNVTLSCEQNLNHDAMYWYRQDPGQGLRLIYYSQIVNDFQKGDIAEGYSVSREKKESFPLTVTSAQKNPTAFYLCASSTGQGRYNEQFFGPGTRLTVL.

About this clone itself: The limits of the CDR3 on the DNA are not certain, so only TCRdb's listed CDR3 is given. The chain combines TRBV4-1 with TRBJ1-5. The CDR3 is 17 amino acids in total, end residues counted. In germline, CDR1 is MGHRA, CDR2 YSYEKL. CDR3 amino acids: CASSQAVAEYFGQPQHF.

The chain joins TRBV20-1 to TRBJ2-7; 8 bases match TRBD1. The germline V gene encodes CDR1 DFQATT and CDR2 SNEGSKA (reference sequence). The CDR3 spans 11 residues. V was pared by 5 bases and J by 7 bases, with 4 bases of the junction left unmatched. CDR3 coding DNA: TGCAGTGCTGCAGGGGGCAAAGAGCAGTACTTC. This gives the protein CSAAGGKEQYF.

The rearrangement uses TRBV6-1 and TRBJ1-2; D is possibly TRBD1 (5 bases). The CDR3 is made up of 14 amino acids. V was clipped by 8 bases and J by 2 bases, with 15 bases between them. Germline loops: CDR1 MNHNS, CDR2 SASEGT. This CDR3 reads CASHWGGGNYGYTF. As DNA, the CDR3 is TGTGCCAGCCATTGGGGGGGTGGCAACTATGGCTACACCTTC.

The chain combines TRBV5-4 with TRBJ2-3; 8 nucleotides align to TRBD2. This CDR3 spans 17 amino acids. Germline V CDR1 and CDR2: SGHNT, YYREEE (reference sequence). The ends lost 4 bases at V and 6 bases at J; junction bases unmatched: 16. This chain's CDR3 is CASSPSGGPIRGDTQYF. The CDR3 DNA follows: TGTGCCAGCAGCCCGTCGGGGGGGCCCATAAGGGGGGATACGCAGTATTTT.

With respect to this clone: Within the sample, other DNA sequences also encode this same CDR3. The chain combines TRBV30 with TRBJ2-4, with D perhaps TRBD2 (5 bases). CDR1 is GTSNPN, CDR2 SVGIG, per germline (reference sequence). The V end was cut by 4 bases, the J end by 7 bases, with 14 bases between. The CDR3 runs 13 residues. This CDR3 reads CAWTGEKVNIQYF. In DNA form, the CDR3 reads TGTGCCTGGACCGGGGAAAAGGTTAACATTCAGTACTTC.

The J gene is TRBJ1-2, the V gene TRBV7-2, with a weak D call TRBD1 (6 bases). V was pared by 0 bases and J by 8 bases, with 10 bases between. The CDR3 is 13 amino acids. In germline, CDR1 is SGHTA, CDR2 FQGNSA. The CDR3 is CASSLAFDRGYTF. CDR3 nucleotides: TGTGCCAGCAGCTTAGCCTTCGACAGGGGCTACACCTTC.

This CDR3 reads CASSNQRQGVNTEAFF. CDR3 DNA: TGTGCCAGTAGCAACCAACGACAGGGGGTGAACACTGAAGCTTTCTTT. The chain couples TRBV19 to TRBJ1-1; 9 bases line up with TRBD1. The CDR3 length is 16 residues. Germline CDR1 LNHDA, CDR2 SQIVND (reference sequence). V was pared by 6 bases and J by 0 bases, with 8 bases of the junction left unmatched.